A selection of T cell receptor beta chains follows, all from one sample in a study of blood T cells in healthy people across ages. TCRdb called the 5' RACE reads again in MiXCR, with one record for every CDR3 protein. The sample lists 550,000 to 650,000 distinct CDR3 sequences; around 31% were seen once. The sample taken for sequencing was blood. Receptor source: a woman older than 75 in good health. Each CDR3 is given with its conserved first and last residue. The order of the fields is clone size, J gene, V gene, D gene, CDR3 DNA, CDR3 protein. A D gene is named only where the DNA matches it firmly. Clone size appears in some rows only: once, few, many, or a class for an expanded clone.

few | TRBJ1-1 | TRBV3-1 | TRBD1 | TGTGCCAGCAGCCGGTCGGGACAGGCTCACACTGAAGCTTTCTTT | CASSRSGQAHTEAFF
- | TRBJ1-2 | TRBV28 | - | TGTGCCAGCAGTTTATTCCCCCCATCGGAGGGATTTAACTATGGCTACACCTTC | CASSLFPPSEGFNYGYTF
- | TRBJ2-5 | TRBV4-2 | TRBD2 | TGTGCCAGCAGCCCCGGGACTAGCGGGGGACCCCGTGCCCAAGAGACCCAGTACTTC | CASSPGTSGGPRAQETQYF
many | TRBJ2-3 | TRBV28 | - | TGTGCCAGCACTAGCTTTGTTCGAACAGATACGCAGTATTTT | CASTSFVRTDTQYF
- | TRBJ2-6 | TRBV7-2 | - | TGTGCCAGCATCCCACGTAATGGGGCCAACGTCCTGACTTTC | CASIPRNGANVLTF
- | TRBJ1-5 | TRBV2 | TRBD1 | TGTGCCAGCACTCGACAGGGAGACGGCAATCAGCCCCAGCATTTT | CASTRQGDGNQPQHF
- | TRBJ2-1 | TRBV5-1 | - | TGCGCCAGCAGGACCGAGTCGGGGGCTAAGTACAATGAGCAGTTCTTC | CASRTESGAKYNEQFF
few | TRBJ2-5 | TRBV25-1 | - | TGTGCCAGCAGTGAATACGATCAGAGCCAAGAGACCCAGTACTTC | CASSEYDQSQETQYF
once | TRBJ2-7 | TRBV29-1 | - | TGCAGCGTTGAATTTGGGGTGGCCTACGAGCAGTACTTC | CSVEFGVAYEQYF
- | TRBJ2-1 | TRBV5-1 | - | TGCGCCAGCAGCTACTCCGGGGGGCCCAACCATGAGCAGTTCTTC | CASSYSGGPNHEQFF
- | TRBJ1-2 | TRBV7-9 | - | TGTGCCAGTAGTATAAGTGCGACAAACTATGGCTACACCTTC | CASSISATNYGYTF
- | TRBJ2-7 | TRBV7-2 | TRBD1 | TGTGCCAGCAGTCTAAAGGACAGGGAGGTCGACGAGCAGTACTTC | CASSLKDREVDEQYF
many | TRBJ2-7 | TRBV5-1 | - | TGCGCCAGCAGCGCGGACGGATCCAGCTCCTACGAGCAGTACTTC | CASSADGSSSYEQYF
many | TRBJ2-7 | TRBV12-3/TRBV12-4 | TRBD1 | TGTGCCAGCAGCTTCTCTAGGGACAGGGGATCATCGGGCTCCTACGAGCAGTACTTC | CASSFSRDRGSSGSYEQYF
- | TRBJ2-7 | TRBV4-1 | TRBD1 | TGCGCCAGCAGCCAGGGACAGGGGGTATACAATGAGCAGTACTTC | CASSQGQGVYNEQYF
many | TRBJ2-7 | TRBV6-5 | - | TGTGCCGCCTCCCCGGGGCCTACCTACGAGCAGTACTTC | CAASPGPTYEQYF
- | TRBJ1-5 | TRBV7-2 | - | TGTGCCAGCAGCTCGTGGGACAGCAATCAGCCCCAGCATTTT | CASSSWDSNQPQHF
few | TRBJ1-5 | TRBV3-1 | TRBD1 | TGTGCCAGCAGCCAAGGGGACAGGGGGCCTGATCAGCCCCAGCATTTT | CASSQGDRGPDQPQHF
many | TRBJ2-7 | TRBV20-1 | TRBD2 | TGCAGTGCCAACCCGACTAGCGGGGGAGCGAGCTCCTACGAGCAGTACTTC | CSANPTSGGASSYEQYF
many | TRBJ2-7 | TRBV20-1 | TRBD1 | TGCAGTGCTAGAGATGGGGGAGGACAGGGGGTGGACGAGCAGTACTTC | CSARDGGGQGVDEQYF
many | TRBJ2-5 | TRBV9 | - | TGTGCCAGCAGTGGGACTTTCCAAGAGACCCAGTACTTC | CASSGTFQETQYF
- | TRBJ2-3 | TRBV5-1 | - | TGCGCCAGCATCCGGGGCACTACTTCAGATACGCAGTATTTT | CASIRGTTSDTQYF
few | TRBJ2-7 | TRBV12-3/TRBV12-4 | TRBD1 | TGTGCCAGCAGTCCGCTAGGACAGGGGGCCTACAATGAGCAGTACTTC | CASSPLGQGAYNEQYF
many | TRBJ2-1 | TRBV11-2 | TRBD1 | TGTGCCAGCAGCCTGGGACAGGGACCGCATGAGCAGTTCTTC | CASSLGQGPHEQFF
- | TRBJ2-1 | TRBV5-1 | - | TGCGCCAGCAGCGGCCGGGCCGAGGGCAATGAGCAGTTCTTC | CASSGRAEGNEQFF